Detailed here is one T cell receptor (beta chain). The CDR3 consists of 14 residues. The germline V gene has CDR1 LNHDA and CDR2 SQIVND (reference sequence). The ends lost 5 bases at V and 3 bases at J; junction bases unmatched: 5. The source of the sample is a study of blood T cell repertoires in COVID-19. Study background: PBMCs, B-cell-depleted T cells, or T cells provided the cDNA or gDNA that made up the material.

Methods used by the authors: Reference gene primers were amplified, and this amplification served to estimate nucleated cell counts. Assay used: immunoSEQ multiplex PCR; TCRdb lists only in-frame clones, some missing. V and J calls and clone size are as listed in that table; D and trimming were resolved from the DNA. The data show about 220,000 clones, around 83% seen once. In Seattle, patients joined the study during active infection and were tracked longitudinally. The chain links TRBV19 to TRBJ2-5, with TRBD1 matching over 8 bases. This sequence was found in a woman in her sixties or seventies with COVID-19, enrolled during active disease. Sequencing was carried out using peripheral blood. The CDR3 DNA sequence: TGTGCCAGTAGTCCCGGACAGGGTAAAGAGACCCAGTACTTC. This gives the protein CASSPGQGKETQYF. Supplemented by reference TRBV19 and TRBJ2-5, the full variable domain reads DGGITQSPKYLFRKEGQNVTLSCEQNLNHDAMYWYRQDPGQGLRLIYYSQIVNDFQKGDIAEGYSVSREKKESFPLTVTSAQKNPTAFYLCASSPGQGKETQYFGPGTRLLVL.